This T cell receptor beta chain originates from a study of regulatory T cells in long-lasting Graves disease. This clonotype is medium-sized. Its target is unknown. Noted time point: persistent/refractory GD, antithyroid drugs over 5 years with positive TRAb. The TCR library used RNA extracted from PBMCs. CDR1 and CDR2 (germline): SNHLY, FYNNEI. The CDR3 consists of 18 residues. V lost 6 bases, J lost 0 bases, and 12 bases stayed unmatched. Relying on iRepertoire HTBI primers and Arm-PCR of CDR3 regions, the team built TCR beta libraries. TCRdb re-called the multiplex PCR reads through MiXCR, storing one row per CDR3 protein. The table records fewer than 450,000 distinct CDR3 sequences, around a quarter of them present only once. Study outcomes and limitations: Patients with persistent Graves' had lower TCR diversity than newly diagnosed patients. What was studied was peripheral blood only, and not thyroid tissue. Among persistent patients, a larger number of public clonotypes were shared (about 2,700) than among newly diagnosed patients (roughly 970).

The sequence was collected from a female donor with Graves disease. The sequencing used peripheral blood mononuclear cells (PBMCs), collected when the disease was refractory, from a patient treated with antithyroid drugs. The chain links TRBV2 to TRBJ2-2; TRBD2 matches 8 bases. The CDR3 reads CASRFRTGGNANTGELFF. For the CDR3, the DNA is TGTGCCAGCAGATTCCGGACGGGAGGGAACGCGAACACCGGGGAGCTGTTTTTT. The complete variable domain, with remaining parts taken from reference TRBV2 and TRBJ2-2, reads EPEVTQTPSHQVTQMGQEVILRCVPISNHLYFYWYRQILGQKVEFLVSFYNNEISEKSEIFDDQFSVERPDGSNFTLKIRSTKLEDSAMYFCASRFRTGGNANTGELFFGEGSRLTVL.